This entry lists 14 T cell receptor beta chains sequenced from one sample in a study of human T cells and chemical hapten exposure (TCRdb year 2021). Read against the paper, the sample's time point label means: patch test 1, 2 weeks after DPC sensitization. The treatment or condition label for this specimen denotes: therapeutic diphenylcyclopropenone sensitization with weekly scalp DPC. Library preparation used RACE. The instrument given in TCRdb is NextSeq 500. TCRdb reran the public reads through fastp at Q25 and MiXCR, keeping productive beta chains. All rows with the same CDR3 protein become a single entry with the most common DNA and genes. A total of approximately 79,000 distinct CDR3 sequences appear in this sample, 10% of them only once. The ten most abundant clones make up approximately 1.5% of the sample. This sample comprised whole blood, obtained in connection with sensitization to the hapten diphenylcyclopropenone (DPC). The receptors come from a woman in her fifties or sixties with alopecia areata. Some clones in this sample may be carry-over from other donors' samples.

This clonotype was seen more than once but under ten times. The rearrangement uses TRBV21-1 and TRBJ2-1; the DNA was not used to check the table's D call, TRBD2. TRBV21-1 represents a pseudogene. The CDR3 is 16 amino acids. The CDR3 here is CASSTRNSGRYNEQFF. CDR3 bases: TGTGCCAGCAGCACCCGTAATAGCGGGCGCTACAATGAGCAGTTCTTC.

V is TRBV7-2 and J is TRBJ2-3; 7 nucleotides match TRBD2. Germline V gene sequence: CDR1 SGHTA, CDR2 FQGNSA. This CDR3 has 13 residues. DNA for the CDR3: TGTGCAGGAGGCGGGAGAGTCACAGATACGCAGTATTTT. Residues: CAGGGRVTDTQYF.

The chain uses TRBV7-3 and TRBJ2-1; TRBD2 matches 9 bases. CDR3 length: 17 amino acids. CDR1 and CDR2 from the germline V gene are SGHTA and FQGTGA. V lost 6 bases and J lost 5; bases outside the gene matches: 14. CDR3 sequence: CASRLGGVAGVHNEQFF. As DNA, the CDR3 is TGTGCCAGCAGGCTAGGGGGAGTAGCGGGAGTACACAATGAGCAGTTCTTC.

This sequence joins TRBV12-3 or TRBV12-4 and TRBJ2-4; tentatively, D is TRBD1 or TRBD2 (7 bases each). The CDR3 extends over 16 amino acids. V was cut by 6 bases and J by 3 bases, with 18 bases left in between. CDR3 sequence: CASSYSSRGGKNIQYF. In DNA form, the CDR3 reads TGTGCCAGCAGCTACTCCTCCAGGGGGGGCAAAAACATTCAGTACTTC.

This clonotype has only a few counts. This sequence joins TRBV6-1 and TRBJ2-2; a possible D gene is TRBD2 (5 bases). Germline V lookup: CDR1 MNHNS, CDR2 SASEGT. This CDR3 is 16 amino acids long. Between the trimmed V and J ends, which lost 2 bases and 4 bases, there was a span of 14 bases. CDR3 sequence: CASSENFSVRTGELFF. DNA of the CDR3: TGTGCCAGCAGTGAAAATTTTAGCGTCCGCACCGGGGAGCTGTTTTTT.

This clonotype appeared many times. The chain couples TRBV18 to TRBJ1-5; TRBD1 is a possible D gene (5 bases). The CDR3 is 15 amino acids. V lost 2 bases and J 0 bases, leaving 8 bases between the germline ends. Germline CDR1 KGHSH, CDR2 LQKENI. The DNA for the CDR3 is TGTGCCAGCTCACCAGGACATTATAGCAATCAGCCCCAGCATTTT. It is translated as CASSPGHYSNQPQHF.

This clonotype was observed many times. This rearrangement joins TRBV10-3 to TRBJ2-3; 9 positions agree with TRBD1. Per germline, CDR1 ENHRY and CDR2 SYGVKD. V shed 10 bases, J shed 4 bases, and the junction held 6 bases outside the gene matches. The CDR3 is 13 residues long. CDR3 DNA sequence: TGTGCCACGAAGACAGGGGGGCCAGATACGCAGTATTTT. It translates to CATKTGGPDTQYF.

The chain employs TRBV5-1 and TRBJ2-3; 7 bases are shared with TRBD1. Germline-derived CDR1 and CDR2 are SGHRS and YFSETQ. Trimming took 3 bases from V and 4 from J; bases not matched to a gene: 8. The CDR3 is made up of 15 amino acids. The CDR3 loop is CASSYRGGVADTQYF. In DNA, the CDR3 is TGCGCCAGCAGCTACAGGGGCGGTGTCGCAGATACGCAGTATTTT.

The gene calls are TRBV7-6 and TRBJ2-3; 8 bases agree with TRBD1. CDR1 and CDR2 (germline): SGHVS, FNYEAQ. V lost 5 bases to trimming and J lost 5 bases; unmatched junction nucleotides: 9. This CDR3 region has 15 residues. The DNA of the CDR3 is TGTGCCAGCAGCGGCTCCAGGGGGCGCGGAGATACGCAGTATTTT. Translation: CASSGSRGRGDTQYF. The full variable domain, rest sourced from reference TRBV7-6 and TRBJ2-3, is GAGVSQSPRYKVTKRGQDVALRCDPISGHVSLYWYRQALGQGPEFLTYFNYEAQQDKSGLPNDRFSAERPEGSISTLTIQRTEQRDSAMYRCASSGSRGRGDTQYFGPGTRLTVL.

The CDR3 coding sequence is TGTGCCAGCAGCTTGAGAGGGGGCGCGGGAGATACGCAGTATTTT. This translates into CASSLRGGAGDTQYF. This rearrangement joins TRBV5-6 to TRBJ2-3; 7 bases agree with TRBD1. The CDR3 is 15 amino acids. Germline loops: CDR1 SGHDT, CDR2 YYEEEE. The junction had 7 bases not matched to a gene; V was cut back by 1 base and J by 5 bases.

This clonotype was seen ten or more times. The V call is TRBV29-1, the J call TRBJ1-1; maybe TRBD1 (5 bases). The CDR3 totals 15 residues. The germline V gene has CDR1 SQVTM and CDR2 ANQGSEA. Trimming removed 4 bases at V and 0 bases at J, with 15 bases between. The CDR3 DNA reads TGCAGCGTTGGGACGTCGGGGGTCGTGAACACTGAAGCTTTCTTT. Protein: CSVGTSGVVNTEAFF. The whole variable domain, remainder taken from reference TRBV29-1 and TRBJ1-1, is SAVISQKPSRDICQRGTSLTIQCQVDSQVTMMFWYRQQPGQSLTLIATANQGSEATYESGFVIDKFPISRPNLTFSTLTVSNMSPEDSSIYLCSVGTSGVVNTEAFFGQGTRLTVV.

This clonotype was seen only a few times. The rearrangement joins TRBV11-2 to TRBJ2-2; D perhaps matches TRBD2 (6 bases). The V gene's germline CDR1 is SGHAT and CDR2 FQNNGV. CDR3 size: 15 residues. V was clipped by 5 bases and J by 2 bases, with 12 bases between them. The DNA for the CDR3 is TGTGCCAGCAGCCGTGGGACTCGTAACACCGGGGAGCTGTTTTTT. Its translation is CASSRGTRNTGELFF.

J is TRBJ2-7 and V is TRBV11-3; possible D gene TRBD2, 6 bases. The V gene's germline CDR1 is SGHNT and CDR2 YENEEA. V lost 3 bases and J lost 0, with 9 bases in between. This CDR3 contains 14 residues. The CDR3 DNA reads TGTGCCAGCAGCTTGGTAGCGGACTCCTACGAGCAGTACTTC. Residues: CASSLVADSYEQYF.

V usage is TRBV27 and J usage is TRBJ2-3; possibly TRBD1 for D (6 bases). V lost 5 bases to trimming and J lost 2 bases, with 11 bases between them. CDR1 and CDR2 (germline): MNHEY, SMNVEV (reference sequence). The CDR3 extends over 14 amino acids. The CDR3 DNA is TGTGCCAGCAGTCTAACAGGGAACACAGATACGCAGTATTTT. Translated: CASSLTGNTDTQYF.